This entry describes one T cell receptor beta chain. This specimen comes from a study of blood T cell repertoires in COVID-19. Study context: Nucleic acid was either cDNA or gDNA, and it came from T cells, B-cell-depleted T cells, or PBMCs.

The protocol was immunoSEQ multiplex PCR, while the TCRdb copy is restricted to in-frame clones and leaves out a portion. In the table there are around 300,000 clones, approximately 82% of which are singletons. V shed 5 bases, J shed 2 bases, and the junction held 6 bases outside the gene matches. Germline V gives CDR1 LNHDA, CDR2 SQIVND (reference sequence). The CDR3 contains 15 residues. The gene calls are TRBV19 and TRBJ2-7; TRBD1 matches at 10 bases. Sequences were obtained from peripheral blood. This clonotype was obtained from a man in his thirties or forties with active or convalescent COVID-19. The CDR3 protein is CASSLRQGAAYEQYF. CDR3 sequence (DNA): TGTGCCAGTAGTCTCCGACAGGGGGCGGCCTACGAGCAGTACTTC. The full variable domain, its missing parts supplied by reference TRBV19 and TRBJ2-7, is DGGITQSPKYLFRKEGQNVTLSCEQNLNHDAMYWYRQDPGQGLRLIYYSQIVNDFQKGDIAEGYSVSREKKESFPLTVTSAQKNPTAFYLCASSLRQGAAYEQYFGPGTRLTVT.